This is a list of T cell receptor beta chains from one sample in a study of T cells after posttransplantation cyclophosphamide. Assay used: immunoSEQ multiplex PCR; TCRdb lists only in-frame clones, some missing. The sample carries tens of thousands of clones, around 90% recorded once. The sample taken for sequencing was naive CD4+ T cells sorted from blood. The source is a man between 25 and 39 years old in good health and a related stem cell transplant donor. CDR3s include the opening cysteine and the closing phenylalanine or tryptophan. The D gene is left open where the match is weak. Rows may omit the clone size; those that give it use once, few, many or a size class.

CDR3 DNA: TGTGCCAGCTCACCATTCAGGGAGAACACTGAAGCTTTCTTT
CDR3 protein: CASSPFRENTEAFF
D gene: -
V gene: TRBV18
J gene: TRBJ1-1
clone size: -

CDR3 DNA: TGCGCCAGCAGCCAAGGGTTAGTCGCTACTGGGGCCAACGTCCTGACTTTC
CDR3 protein: CASSQGLVATGANVLTF
D gene: -
V gene: TRBV4-1
J gene: TRBJ2-6
clone size: -

CDR3 DNA: TGTGCCAGCAGCTTGATCGGGGGGTACACAGATACGCAGTATTTT
CDR3 protein: CASSLIGGYTDTQYF
D gene: TRBD2
V gene: TRBV5-5
J gene: TRBJ2-3
clone size: -

CDR3 DNA: TGTGCCATCAGCGAGACTAGCCACGAAAGTAATGAGCAGTTCTTC
CDR3 protein: CAISETSHESNEQFF
D gene: TRBD2
V gene: TRBV10-3
J gene: TRBJ2-1
clone size: -

CDR3 DNA: TGTGCCAGCAGCTTAGCGCCAGGGGCGGGCAATCAGCCCCAGCATTTT
CDR3 protein: CASSLAPGAGNQPQHF
D gene: -
V gene: TRBV7-2
J gene: TRBJ1-5
clone size: -

CDR3 DNA: TGTGCCAGCAGCCAGGGACAGGGGGTTACTGAAGCTTTCTTT
CDR3 protein: CASSQGQGVTEAFF
D gene: TRBD1
V gene: TRBV7-9
J gene: TRBJ1-1
clone size: -

CDR3 DNA: TGTGCCATCAGTCACCTCCTAATCCCCCCTGAGGGACAGGGCGGGGATACGCAGTATTTT
CDR3 protein: CAISHLLIPPEGQGGDTQYF
D gene: TRBD1
V gene: TRBV10-3
J gene: TRBJ2-3
clone size: -

CDR3 DNA: TGCGCCAGCAGCCAAGGGGGGGGAGGGAACACCATATATTTT
CDR3 protein: CASSQGGGGNTIYF
D gene: -
V gene: TRBV4-3
J gene: TRBJ1-3
clone size: -

CDR3 DNA: TGTGCCAGCAGCCCCTGGACAGGATACGAGCAGTACTTC
CDR3 protein: CASSPWTGYEQYF
D gene: TRBD1
V gene: TRBV13
J gene: TRBJ2-7
clone size: -

CDR3 DNA: TGTGCCAGCACGAGGAACTCTGGAAACACCATATATTTT
CDR3 protein: CASTRNSGNTIYF
D gene: -
V gene: TRBV2
J gene: TRBJ1-3
clone size: -

CDR3 DNA: TGTGCCAGCAGCTTGTTTGCAGGGCACACCGGGGAGCTGTTTTTT
CDR3 protein: CASSLFAGHTGELFF
D gene: -
V gene: TRBV5-8
J gene: TRBJ2-2
clone size: -

CDR3 DNA: TGTGCCATCAGTGACTCTAGCGGGGGTGTCCCTAGCACAGATACGCAGTATTTT
CDR3 protein: CAISDSSGGVPSTDTQYF
D gene: TRBD2
V gene: TRBV10-3
J gene: TRBJ2-3
clone size: -

CDR3 DNA: TGTGCCAGCAGTTATTTCCCCGGGACAGGCTATGGCTACACCTTC
CDR3 protein: CASSYFPGTGYGYTF
D gene: TRBD1
V gene: TRBV6-6
J gene: TRBJ1-2
clone size: -

CDR3 DNA: TGTGCCACGTCGCGGTCTTTCCAAGAGACCCAGTACTTC
CDR3 protein: CATSRSFQETQYF
D gene: -
V gene: TRBV6-1
J gene: TRBJ2-5
clone size: once

CDR3 DNA: TGCGCCAGCAGCTTGGTCTACCGTAATCGAAGTGAGCAGTTCTTC
CDR3 protein: CASSLVYRNRSEQFF
D gene: -
V gene: TRBV5-1
J gene: TRBJ2-1
clone size: -

CDR3 DNA: TGTGCCAGCAGTCGTACGGGACAGTTCAATTCACCCCTCCACTTT
CDR3 protein: CASSRTGQFNSPLHF
D gene: TRBD1
V gene: TRBV28
J gene: TRBJ1-6
clone size: -

CDR3 DNA: TGTGCCAGCAGCTTAGAGCGGGGGGCCATGGGTGAGCAGTTCTTC
CDR3 protein: CASSLERGAMGEQFF
D gene: TRBD2
V gene: TRBV11-3
J gene: TRBJ2-1
clone size: -

CDR3 DNA: TGCGCCAGCAGGCCTCTAGGCACAGATACGCAGTATTTT
CDR3 protein: CASRPLGTDTQYF
D gene: -
V gene: TRBV5-1
J gene: TRBJ2-3
clone size: -

CDR3 DNA: TGTGCCAGCTCACCACCTCAAGGGCAGGGGGCGGCTGGCTACACCTTC
CDR3 protein: CASSPPQGQGAAGYTF
D gene: TRBD1
V gene: TRBV18
J gene: TRBJ1-2
clone size: once

CDR3 DNA: TGCGCCAGCAGCTCCAGGGGGGCTGGGGCCAACGTCCTGACTTTC
CDR3 protein: CASSSRGAGANVLTF
D gene: -
V gene: TRBV5-1
J gene: TRBJ2-6
clone size: -

CDR3 DNA: TGTGCCAGCTTGGGGGGCACTGAAGCTTTCTTT
CDR3 protein: CASLGGTEAFF
D gene: -
V gene: TRBV28
J gene: TRBJ1-1
clone size: few

CDR3 DNA: TGTGCCAGTAGCCGCCAGGGACTCGGTGAAAAACTGTTTTTT
CDR3 protein: CASSRQGLGEKLFF
D gene: -
V gene: TRBV19
J gene: TRBJ1-4
clone size: -

CDR3 DNA: TGTGCCAGCAGTTTATCGAGGACAGGGCTGTACCAAGAGACCCAGTACTTC
CDR3 protein: CASSLSRTGLYQETQYF
D gene: TRBD1
V gene: TRBV27
J gene: TRBJ2-5
clone size: -

CDR3 DNA: TGTGCCAACCGACTAGCGGGGGCAGGTGAGCAGTTCTTC
CDR3 protein: CANRLAGAGEQFF
D gene: TRBD2
V gene: TRBV6-1
J gene: TRBJ2-1
clone size: -

CDR3 DNA: TGTGCCAGCAGCTTAGCGCGGGAATACGAGCAGTACTTC
CDR3 protein: CASSLAREYEQYF
D gene: -
V gene: TRBV7-2
J gene: TRBJ2-7
clone size: -

CDR3 DNA: TGTGCCAGCAGCTTAGCGCTAGGCGGTATCCACGAGCAGTACTTC
CDR3 protein: CASSLALGGIHEQYF
D gene: -
V gene: TRBV11-1
J gene: TRBJ2-7
clone size: -

CDR3 DNA: TGTGCCAGCAGCTCAACAGGTCCTAGCTATGGCTACACCTTC
CDR3 protein: CASSSTGPSYGYTF
D gene: -
V gene: TRBV13
J gene: TRBJ1-2
clone size: -

CDR3 DNA: TGTGCCAGCAGGCTCCGGGTGCCCGCCTACAATGAGCAGTTCTTC
CDR3 protein: CASRLRVPAYNEQFF
D gene: -
V gene: TRBV27
J gene: TRBJ2-1
clone size: few

CDR3 DNA: TGTGCCAGCAGGTACGGACTAGCGAGGGATACGCAGTATTTT
CDR3 protein: CASRYGLARDTQYF
D gene: TRBD2
V gene: TRBV6-5
J gene: TRBJ2-3
clone size: -